This T cell receptor beta chain stems from a study of blood T cell repertoires in COVID-19. In the study overall: From the United States, Italy and Spain came samples of acute and convalescent COVID-19. Sample material is recorded as cDNA or gDNA derived from T cells, B-cell-depleted T cells, or PBMCs.

In the original analysis: Amplification of reference gene primers was used by the study to estimate nucleated cell counts. This table comes from immunoSEQ multiplex PCR, and its TCRdb copy is limited to in-frame clones, with some not included. The DNA gave D and trimming, while V, J and clone size come from that table. The sample shows about 70,000 clones, about 88% of them seen only once. This CDR3 region has 14 residues. V was cut by 6 bases and J by 4 bases, with 15 bases left in between. Per the germline V gene, CDR1 is SEHNR and CDR2 is FQNEAQ (reference sequence). Sequencing was carried out using peripheral blood. The rearrangement joins TRBV7-9 to TRBJ1-2, with TRBD1 as a possible D gene (5 bases). This TCR derives from a man in his 70s with active COVID-19. The CDR3 sequence is CASREREGSYGYTF. The CDR3 nucleotides are TGTGCCAGCAGAGAGCGGGAGGGGTCCTATGGCTACACCTTC.